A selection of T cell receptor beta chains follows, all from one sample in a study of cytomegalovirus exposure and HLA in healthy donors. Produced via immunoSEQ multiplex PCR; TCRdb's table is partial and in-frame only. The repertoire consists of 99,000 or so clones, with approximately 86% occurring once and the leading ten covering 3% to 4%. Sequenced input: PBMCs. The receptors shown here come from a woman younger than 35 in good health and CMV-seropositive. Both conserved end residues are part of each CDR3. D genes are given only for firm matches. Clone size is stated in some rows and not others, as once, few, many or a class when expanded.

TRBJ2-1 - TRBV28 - CASSFPGPRGNEQFF TGTGCCAGCAGTTTCCCCGGCCCTCGGGGAAATGAGCAGTTCTTC
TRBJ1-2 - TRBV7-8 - CASSFGDNYGYTF TGTGCCAGCAGCTTCGGGGATAACTATGGCTACACCTTC
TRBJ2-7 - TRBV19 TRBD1 CASSMRGPYEQYF TGTGCCAGTAGTATGAGGGGGCCCTACGAGCAGTACTTC
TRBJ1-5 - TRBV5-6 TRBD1 CASSILGQGNQPQHF TGTGCCAGCAGCATACTAGGACAGGGAAATCAGCCCCAGCATTTT
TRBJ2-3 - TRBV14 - CASSLEAGVTDTQYF TGTGCCAGCAGCCTGGAAGCCGGGGTCACAGATACGCAGTATTTT
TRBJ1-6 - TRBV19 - CASSGQWNSPLHF TGTGCCAGTAGCGGACAGTGGAATTCACCCCTCCACTTT
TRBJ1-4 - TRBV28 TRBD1 CASSPRTGRGEKLFF TGTGCCAGCAGTCCAAGGACAGGGCGGGGGGAAAAACTGTTTTTT
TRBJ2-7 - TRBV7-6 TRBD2 CASSRLAGGEQYF TGTGCCAGCAGCAGGCTAGCGGGGGGCGAGCAGTACTTC
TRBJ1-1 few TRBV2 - CASRATGSGNTEAFF TGTGCCAGCAGGGCCACAGGGTCCGGGAACACTGAAGCTTTCTTT
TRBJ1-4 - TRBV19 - CASSPGGGRNEKLFF TGTGCCAGTAGTCCCGGGGGGGGCCGGAATGAAAAACTGTTTTTT
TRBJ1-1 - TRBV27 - CASSLRGMDTEAFF TGTGCCAGCAGTTTAAGGGGGATGGACACTGAAGCTTTCTTT
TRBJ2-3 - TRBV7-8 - CASSPRRLRTDTQYF TGTGCCAGCAGCCCCCGCAGACTTCGCACAGATACGCAGTATTTT
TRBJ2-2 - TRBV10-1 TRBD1 CASSTGSSTGELFF TGCGCCAGCTCGACAGGGTCGAGCACCGGGGAGCTGTTTTTT
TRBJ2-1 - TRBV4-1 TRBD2 CASSPDSGRAWHEQFF TGCGCCAGCAGCCCAGATAGCGGGAGGGCCTGGCATGAGCAGTTCTTC
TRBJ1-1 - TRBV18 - CASSPEQAPVGEAFF TGTGCCAGCTCACCGGAACAGGCGCCGGTCGGTGAAGCTTTCTTT
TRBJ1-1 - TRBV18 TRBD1 CASSPGTVGETEAFF TGTGCCAGCTCACCGGGGACAGTAGGGGAGACTGAAGCTTTCTTT
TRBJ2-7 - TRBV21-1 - CASSKRKGGPGLAGGSNEQYF TGTGCCAGCAGCAAACGCAAGGGGGGTCCGGGACTAGCGGGTGGATCGAACGAGCAGTACTTC
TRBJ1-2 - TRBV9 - CASSDHKGSGYTF TGTGCCAGCAGCGACCACAAAGGGAGTGGCTACACCTTC
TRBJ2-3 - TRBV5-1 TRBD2 CASSLDSAGGTDTQYF TGCGCCAGCAGCTTGGACTCCGCGGGGGGCACAGATACGCAGTATTTT
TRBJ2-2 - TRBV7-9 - CASSSRAGELFF TGTGCCAGCAGCTCTCGGGCCGGGGAGCTGTTTTTT
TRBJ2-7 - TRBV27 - CASSLLGEYEQYF TGTGCCAGCAGTTTACTGGGAGAATACGAGCAGTACTTC
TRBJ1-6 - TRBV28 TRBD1 CASKTGGNSPLHF TGTGCCAGTAAGACAGGGGGTAATTCACCCCTCCACTTT
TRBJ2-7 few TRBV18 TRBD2 CASSPLPSGGHEQYF TGTGCCAGCTCACCACTGCCTAGCGGGGGGCATGAGCAGTACTTC
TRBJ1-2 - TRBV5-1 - CASSLEGTGPTYTF TGCGCCAGCAGCTTGGAAGGCACAGGGCCTACCTACACCTTC
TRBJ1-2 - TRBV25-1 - CASSDSGWGDGYTF TGTGCCAGCAGTGACTCTGGGTGGGGAGATGGCTACACCTTC
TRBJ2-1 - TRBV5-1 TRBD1 CASSSWTGEFTYNEQFF TGCGCCAGCAGCTCCTGGACAGGGGAGTTCACCTACAATGAGCAGTTCTTC
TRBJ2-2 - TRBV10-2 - CASSPVNGELFF TGCGCCAGCAGCCCGGTTAACGGGGAGCTGTTTTTT
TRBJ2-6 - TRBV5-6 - CASRPPAGANVLTF TGTGCCAGCAGACCTCCGGCTGGGGCCAACGTCCTGACTTTC
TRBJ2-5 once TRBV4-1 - CASSQGLLETQYF TGCGCCAGCAGCCAAGGACTGCTCGAGACCCAGTACTTC
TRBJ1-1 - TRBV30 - CAWSVGPTNTEAFF TGTGCCTGGAGTGTTGGCCCGACTAACACTGAAGCTTTCTTT
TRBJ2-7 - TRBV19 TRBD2 CASSTGLASTYEQYF TGTGCCAGTAGTACAGGACTAGCGTCGACCTACGAGCAGTACTTC
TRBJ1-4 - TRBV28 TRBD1 CASSRATGANEKLFF TGTGCCAGCAGTAGAGCGACAGGGGCTAATGAAAAACTGTTTTTT
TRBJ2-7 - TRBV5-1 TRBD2 CASSLDTSGAYEQYF TGCGCCAGCAGCTTGGACACTAGCGGGGCCTACGAGCAGTACTTC
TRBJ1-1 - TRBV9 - CASSPRGRGNTEAFF TGTGCCAGCAGCCCAAGGGGTCGTGGGAACACTGAAGCTTTCTTT
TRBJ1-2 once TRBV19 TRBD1 CASSSQGGGYTF TGTGCCAGTAGTTCCCAGGGGGGTGGCTACACCTTC
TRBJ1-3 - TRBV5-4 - CASSLDGGGPRGNTIYF TGTGCCAGCAGCTTGGACGGCGGGGGGCCCCGGGGAAACACCATATATTTT
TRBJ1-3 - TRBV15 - CATTRTDRLLGNTIYF TGTGCCACCACAAGGACTGATCGTCTCCTCGGAAACACCATATATTTT
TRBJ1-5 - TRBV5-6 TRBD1 CASSSRRHRGLNQPQHF TGTGCCAGCAGCTCCAGGAGGCACAGGGGCCTTAATCAGCCCCAGCATTTT
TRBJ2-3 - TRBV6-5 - CASSRTGNTQYF TGTGCCAGCAGCCGGACCGGGAATACGCAGTATTTT